The source of this T cell receptor beta chain is a study of cytomegalovirus exposure and HLA in healthy donors. The PCR made use of 60 Vbeta and 13 Jbeta primers. Profiling relied on immunoSEQ multiplex PCR, and the TCRdb table lists in-frame clones only, not all of them. Seen here are around 120,000 clones, about 78% observed once, and the top ten hold approximately 8.2%. Study-level findings and limits: A later analysis associated about 18,000 TCR beta sequences with HLA alleles at a 0.05 false discovery rate. Later on, analysis showed that most CMV-associated TCR beta chains appeared to be HLA-restricted. As a later analysis revealed, the rate of TCR association differed by HLA locus, with DRB1 most and HLA-C fewest.

Remarks on this clone: Antigen: not known.

Germline CDR1 and CDR2: SGHTA and FQGNSA. V shed 5 bases and J shed 3 bases, with 11 bases lying between them. This CDR3 is built from 13 residues. The receptor's source is a woman aged 40 to 49 in good health and CMV-seropositive. The V and J genes are TRBV7-2 and TRBJ2-7, with D possibly TRBD2 on 5 matching bases. The sample consisted of PBMCs. The CDR3 here is CASSPFGNYEQYF. The DNA for the CDR3 is TGTGCCAGCAGCCCTTTCGGGAACTACGAGCAGTACTTC.